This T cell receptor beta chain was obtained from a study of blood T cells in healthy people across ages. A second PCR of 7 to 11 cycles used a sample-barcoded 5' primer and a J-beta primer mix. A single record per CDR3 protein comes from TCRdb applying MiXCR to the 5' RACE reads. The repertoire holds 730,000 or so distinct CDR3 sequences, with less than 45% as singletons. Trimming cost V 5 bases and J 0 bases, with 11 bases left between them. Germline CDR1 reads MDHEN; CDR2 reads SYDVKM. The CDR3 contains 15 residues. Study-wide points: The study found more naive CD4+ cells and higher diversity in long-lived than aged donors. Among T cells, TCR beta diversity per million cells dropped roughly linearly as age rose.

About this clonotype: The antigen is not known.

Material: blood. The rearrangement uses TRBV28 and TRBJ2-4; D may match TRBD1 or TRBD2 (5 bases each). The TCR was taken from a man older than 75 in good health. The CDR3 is CASSNRGTAKNIQYF. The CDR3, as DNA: TGTGCCAGCAGTAACCGAGGGACAGCCAAAAACATTCAGTACTTC.